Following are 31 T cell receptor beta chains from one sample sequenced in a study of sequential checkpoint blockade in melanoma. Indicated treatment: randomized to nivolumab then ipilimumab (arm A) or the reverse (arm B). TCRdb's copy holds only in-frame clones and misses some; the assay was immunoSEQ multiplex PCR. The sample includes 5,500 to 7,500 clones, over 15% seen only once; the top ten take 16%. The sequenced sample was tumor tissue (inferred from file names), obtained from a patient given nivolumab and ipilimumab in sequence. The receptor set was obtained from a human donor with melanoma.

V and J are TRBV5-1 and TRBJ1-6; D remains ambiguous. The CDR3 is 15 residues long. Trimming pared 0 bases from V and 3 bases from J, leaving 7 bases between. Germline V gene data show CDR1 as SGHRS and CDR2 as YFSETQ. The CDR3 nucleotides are TGCGCCAGCAGCTTGGGACCCGACTATAATTCACCCCTCCACTTT. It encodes CASSLGPDYNSPLHF.

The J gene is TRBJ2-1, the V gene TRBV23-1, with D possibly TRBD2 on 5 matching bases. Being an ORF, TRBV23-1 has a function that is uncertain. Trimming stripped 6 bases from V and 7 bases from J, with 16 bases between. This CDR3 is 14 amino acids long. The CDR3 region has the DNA TGCGCCAGCAGCCGATACCCGGGAAGGAATGAGCAGTTCTTC. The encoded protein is CASSRYPGRNEQFF.

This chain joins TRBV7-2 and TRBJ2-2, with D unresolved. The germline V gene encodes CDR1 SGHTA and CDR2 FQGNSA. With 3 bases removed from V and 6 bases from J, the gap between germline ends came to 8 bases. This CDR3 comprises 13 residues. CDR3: CASSFMLAGELFF. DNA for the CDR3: TGTGCCAGCAGCTTCATGCTAGCCGGGGAGCTGTTTTTT.

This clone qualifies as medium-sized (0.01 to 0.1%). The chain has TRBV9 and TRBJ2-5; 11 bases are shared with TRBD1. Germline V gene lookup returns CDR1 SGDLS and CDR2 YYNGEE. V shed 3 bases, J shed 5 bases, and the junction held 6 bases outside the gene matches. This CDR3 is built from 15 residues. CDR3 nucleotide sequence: TGTGCCAGCAGCGGAGGACAGGGGGCTGGGGAGACCCAGTACTTC. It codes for CASSGGQGAGETQYF.

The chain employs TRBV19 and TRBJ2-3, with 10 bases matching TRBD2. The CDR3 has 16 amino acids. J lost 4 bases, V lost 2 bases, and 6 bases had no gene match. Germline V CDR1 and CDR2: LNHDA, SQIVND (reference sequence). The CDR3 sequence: CASSIRTSGLADTQYF. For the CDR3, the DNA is TGTGCCAGTAGTATAAGGACTAGCGGATTGGCAGATACGCAGTATTTT.

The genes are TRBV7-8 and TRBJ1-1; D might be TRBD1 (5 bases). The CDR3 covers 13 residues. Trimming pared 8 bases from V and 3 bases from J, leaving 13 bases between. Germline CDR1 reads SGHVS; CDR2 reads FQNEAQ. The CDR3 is CASGGSPDTEAFF. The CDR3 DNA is TGTGCCAGCGGGGGGAGCCCGGACACTGAAGCTTTCTTT.

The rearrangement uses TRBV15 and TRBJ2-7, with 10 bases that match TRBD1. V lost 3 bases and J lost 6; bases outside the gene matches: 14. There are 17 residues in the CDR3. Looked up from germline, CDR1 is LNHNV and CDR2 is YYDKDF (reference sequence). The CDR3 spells CATSRGVLGQGRAEQYF. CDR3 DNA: TGTGCCACCAGCAGGGGGGTGTTGGGACAGGGGCGGGCCGAGCAGTACTTC. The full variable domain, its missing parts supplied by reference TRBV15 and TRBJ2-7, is DAMVIQNPRYQVTQFGKPVTLSCSQTLNHNVMYWYQQKSSQAPKLLFHYYDKDFNNEADTPDNFQSRRPNTSFCFLDIRSPGLGDTAMYLCATSRGVLGQGRAEQYFGPGTRLTVT.

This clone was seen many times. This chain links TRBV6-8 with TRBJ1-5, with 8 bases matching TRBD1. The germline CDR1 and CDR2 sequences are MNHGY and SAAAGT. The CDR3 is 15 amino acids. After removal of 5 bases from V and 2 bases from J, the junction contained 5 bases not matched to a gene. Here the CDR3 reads CASSQRGQGNQPQHF. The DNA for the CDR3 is TGTGCCAGCAGTCAAAGGGGACAGGGCAATCAGCCCCAGCATTTT.

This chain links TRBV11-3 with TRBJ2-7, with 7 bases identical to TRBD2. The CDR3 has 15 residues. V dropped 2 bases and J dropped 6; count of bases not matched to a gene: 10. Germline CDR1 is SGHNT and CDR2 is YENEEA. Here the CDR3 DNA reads TGTGCCAGCAGCTTAAGGGGCGGGGGAACGGGCGAGCAGTACTTC. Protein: CASSLRGGGTGEQYF.

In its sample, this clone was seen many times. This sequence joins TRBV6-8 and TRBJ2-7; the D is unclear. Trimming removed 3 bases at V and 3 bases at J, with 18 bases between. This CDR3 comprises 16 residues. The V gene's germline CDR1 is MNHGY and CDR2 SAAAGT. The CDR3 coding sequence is TGTGCCAGCAGTTATACCCCGACTTCACGATTCTACGAGCAGTACTTC. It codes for CASSYTPTSRFYEQYF.

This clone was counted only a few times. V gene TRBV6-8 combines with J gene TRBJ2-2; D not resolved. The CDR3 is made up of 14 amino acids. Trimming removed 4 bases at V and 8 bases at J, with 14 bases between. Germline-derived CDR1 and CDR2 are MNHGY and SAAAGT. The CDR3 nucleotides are TGTGCCAGCAGTTCCCTAAACAGAGTAGGGGAGCTGTTTTTT. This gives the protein CASSSLNRVGELFF.

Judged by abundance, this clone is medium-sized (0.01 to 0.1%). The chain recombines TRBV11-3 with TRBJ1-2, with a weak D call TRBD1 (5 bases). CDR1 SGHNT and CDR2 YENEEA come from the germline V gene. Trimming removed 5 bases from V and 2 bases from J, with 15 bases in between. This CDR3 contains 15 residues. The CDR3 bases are TGTGCCAGCAGCCCAAGGGACGGGAGAAACTATGGCTACACCTTC. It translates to CASSPRDGRNYGYTF.

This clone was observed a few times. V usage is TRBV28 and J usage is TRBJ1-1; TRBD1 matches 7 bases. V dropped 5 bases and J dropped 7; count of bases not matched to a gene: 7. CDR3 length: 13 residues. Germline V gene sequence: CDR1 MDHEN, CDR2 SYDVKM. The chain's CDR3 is CASSLQGRYEAFF. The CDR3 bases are TGTGCCAGCAGTCTACAGGGGCGCTATGAAGCTTTCTTT.

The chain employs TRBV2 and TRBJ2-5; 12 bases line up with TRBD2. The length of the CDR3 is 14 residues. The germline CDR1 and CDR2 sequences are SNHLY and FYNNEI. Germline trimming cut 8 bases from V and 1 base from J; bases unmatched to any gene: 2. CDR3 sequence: CASVTSGGQETQYF. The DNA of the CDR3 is TGTGCCAGCGTGACTAGCGGGGGCCAAGAGACCCAGTACTTC. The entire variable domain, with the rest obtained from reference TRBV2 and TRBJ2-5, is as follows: EPEVTQTPSHQVTQMGQEVILRCVPISNHLYFYWYRQILGQKVEFLVSFYNNEISEKSEIFDDQFSVERPDGSNFTLKIRSTKLEDSAMYFCASVTSGGQETQYFGPGTRLLVL.

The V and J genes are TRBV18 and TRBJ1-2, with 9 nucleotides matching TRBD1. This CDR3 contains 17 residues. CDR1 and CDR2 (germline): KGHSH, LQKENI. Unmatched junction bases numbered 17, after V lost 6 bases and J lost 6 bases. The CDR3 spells CASSPLPGQGNFDGYTF. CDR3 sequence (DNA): TGTGCCAGCTCCCCATTACCGGGACAGGGAAACTTTGATGGCTACACCTTC.

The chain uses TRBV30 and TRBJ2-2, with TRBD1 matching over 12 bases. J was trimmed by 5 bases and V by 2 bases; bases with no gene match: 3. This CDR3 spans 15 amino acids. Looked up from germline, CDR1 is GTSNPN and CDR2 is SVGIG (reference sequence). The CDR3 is CAWSWGQGATGELFF. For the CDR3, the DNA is TGTGCCTGGAGTTGGGGACAGGGGGCGACCGGGGAGCTGTTTTTT.

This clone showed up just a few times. As DNA, the CDR3 is TGTGCCAGCAGTCCCCAGGGAGGCAGCAATCAGCCCCAGCATTTT. This gives the protein CASSPQGGSNQPQHF. The chain links TRBV6-8 to TRBJ1-5; a possible D gene is TRBD1 (5 bases). Germline loops: CDR1 MNHGY, CDR2 SAAAGT. There are 15 residues in the CDR3. Deletions cut 5 bases from V and 1 base from J, with 12 bases between.

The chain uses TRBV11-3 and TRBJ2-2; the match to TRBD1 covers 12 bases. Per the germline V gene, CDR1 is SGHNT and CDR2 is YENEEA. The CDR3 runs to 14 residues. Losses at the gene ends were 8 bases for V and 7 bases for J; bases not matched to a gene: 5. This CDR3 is CASSGQGAIGELFF. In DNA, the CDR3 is TGTGCCAGCTCGGGACAGGGGGCAATCGGGGAGCTGTTTTTT.

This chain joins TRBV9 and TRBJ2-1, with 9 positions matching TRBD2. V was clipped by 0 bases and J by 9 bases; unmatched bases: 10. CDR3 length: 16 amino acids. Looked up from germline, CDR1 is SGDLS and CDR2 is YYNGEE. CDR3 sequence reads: CASSVVGLAGTGEQFF. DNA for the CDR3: TGTGCCAGCAGCGTAGTCGGTCTAGCGGGGACCGGTGAGCAGTTCTTC.

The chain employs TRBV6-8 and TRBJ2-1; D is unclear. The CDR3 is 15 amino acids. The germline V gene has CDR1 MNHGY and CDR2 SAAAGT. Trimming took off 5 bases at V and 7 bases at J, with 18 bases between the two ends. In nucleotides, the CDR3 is TGTGCCAGCAGTGCTCTATCCGGCGGAGTAAATGAGCAGTTCTTC. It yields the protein CASSALSGGVNEQFF.

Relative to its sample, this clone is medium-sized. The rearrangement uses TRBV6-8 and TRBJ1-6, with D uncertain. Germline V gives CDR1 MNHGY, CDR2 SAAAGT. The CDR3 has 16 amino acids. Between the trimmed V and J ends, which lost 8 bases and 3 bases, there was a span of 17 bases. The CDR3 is CASRPQRTDYNSPLHF. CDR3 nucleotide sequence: TGTGCCAGCCGACCTCAGAGGACTGACTATAATTCACCCCTCCACTTT.

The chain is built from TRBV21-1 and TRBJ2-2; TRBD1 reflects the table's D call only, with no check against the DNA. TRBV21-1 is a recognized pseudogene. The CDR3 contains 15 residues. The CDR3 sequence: CASSQDRVYSGELFF. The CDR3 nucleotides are TGTGCCAGCAGCCAAGACAGGGTGTATTCCGGGGAGCTGTTTTTT.

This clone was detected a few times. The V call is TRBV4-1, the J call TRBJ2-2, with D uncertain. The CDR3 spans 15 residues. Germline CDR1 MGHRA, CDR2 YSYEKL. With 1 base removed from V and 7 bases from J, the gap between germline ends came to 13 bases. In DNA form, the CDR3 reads TGCGCCAGCAGCCAAGTTGATGGGGTTGGCGGGGAGCTGTTTTTT. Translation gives CASSQVDGVGGELFF.

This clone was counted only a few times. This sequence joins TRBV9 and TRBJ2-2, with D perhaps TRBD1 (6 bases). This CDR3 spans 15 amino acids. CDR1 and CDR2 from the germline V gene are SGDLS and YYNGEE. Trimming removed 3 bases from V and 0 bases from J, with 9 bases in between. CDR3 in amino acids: CASSAGTTNTGELFF. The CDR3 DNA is TGTGCCAGCAGCGCCGGGACAACGAACACCGGGGAGCTGTTTTTT.

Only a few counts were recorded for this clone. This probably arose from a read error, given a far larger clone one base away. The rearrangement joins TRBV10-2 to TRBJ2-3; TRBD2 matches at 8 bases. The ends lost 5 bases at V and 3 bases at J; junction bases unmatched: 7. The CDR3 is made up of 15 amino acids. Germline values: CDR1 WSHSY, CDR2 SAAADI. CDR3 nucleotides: TGCGCCAGCAGTTACCGGGGGACTAGGACAGATACGCAGTATTTT. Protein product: CASSYRGTRTDTQYF.

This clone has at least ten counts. The CDR3 spells CASSPSTGSLQAFF. CDR3 DNA: TGTGCCAGCAGCCCATCGACAGGGAGCCTACAAGCTTTCTTT. The genes are TRBV11-3 and TRBJ1-1, with 7 bases matching TRBD1. The CDR3 runs to 14 residues. V trimming: 5 bases; J trimming: 9 bases; junction bases outside the gene matches: 12. Germline V gene sequence: CDR1 SGHNT, CDR2 YENEEA. The full variable domain, in which reference TRBV11-3 and TRBJ1-1 provide the parts outside the CDR3, is EAGVVQSPRYKIIEKKQPVAFWCNPISGHNTLYWYLQNLGQGPELLIRYENEEAVDDSQLPKDRFSAERLKGVDSTLKIQPAELGDSAVYLCASSPSTGSLQAFFGQGTRLTVV.

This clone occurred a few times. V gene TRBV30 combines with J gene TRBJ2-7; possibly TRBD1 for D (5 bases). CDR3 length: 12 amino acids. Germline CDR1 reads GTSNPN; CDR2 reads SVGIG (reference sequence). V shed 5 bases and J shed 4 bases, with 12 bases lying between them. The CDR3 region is CAWSGPWYEQYF. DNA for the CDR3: TGTGCCTGGTCAGGGCCTTGGTACGAGCAGTACTTC.

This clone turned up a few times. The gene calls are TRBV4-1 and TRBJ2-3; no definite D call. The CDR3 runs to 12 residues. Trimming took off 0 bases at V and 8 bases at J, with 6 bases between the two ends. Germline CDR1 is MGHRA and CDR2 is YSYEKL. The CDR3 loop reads CASSQDRATQYF. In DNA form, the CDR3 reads TGCGCCAGCAGCCAAGATAGAGCTACGCAGTATTTT.

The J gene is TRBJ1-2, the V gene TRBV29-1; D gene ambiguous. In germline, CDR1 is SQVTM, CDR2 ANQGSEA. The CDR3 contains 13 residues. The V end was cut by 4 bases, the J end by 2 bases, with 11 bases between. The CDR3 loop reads CSVVRVGNYGYTF. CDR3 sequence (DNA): TGCAGCGTTGTCCGGGTTGGGAACTATGGCTACACCTTC.

The CDR3 DNA reads TGTGCCAGCAGCCAAGGGGAACTCACTGAAGCTTTCTTT. Amino acid sequence: CASSQGELTEAFF. The chain has TRBV14 and TRBJ1-1; the D is unclear. V was cut by 1 base and J by 4 bases, with 7 bases left in between. The CDR3 totals 13 residues. Germline V gene sequence: CDR1 SGHDN, CDR2 FVKESK.

The DNA for the CDR3 is TGTGCCACCAGCGGACGACTAGCGGGGGGGGCAGATACGCAGTATTTT. As protein: CATSGRLAGGADTQYF. The V and J genes are TRBV15 and TRBJ2-3; the match to TRBD2 covers 14 bases. The CDR3 sequence is 16 residues long. Germline values: CDR1 LNHNV, CDR2 YYDKDF (reference sequence). Trimming cost V 5 bases and J 4 bases; bases outside gene matches: 5.